A selection of T cell receptor beta chains follows, all from one sample in a study of control samples from healthy donors and cancer patients. Produced via immunoSEQ multiplex PCR; TCRdb's table is partial and in-frame only. The table shows over 100,000 clones, with approximately 88% occurring only once. The sequenced sample was blood. These receptors all come from a man between 40 and 49 years old in good health. Each CDR3 is given with its conserved first and last residue. Each record gives: J gene, V gene, D gene, CDR3 protein. D genes are given only for firm matches.

j_call: TRBJ2-7
v_call: TRBV9
d_call: -
cdr3_aa: CASSVTGLPYEQYF

j_call: TRBJ2-5
v_call: TRBV5-1
d_call: -
cdr3_aa: CASSLAGEPGTQYF

j_call: TRBJ2-1
v_call: TRBV6-5
d_call: TRBD1
cdr3_aa: CASSYSQGNEQFF

j_call: TRBJ1-2
v_call: TRBV4-2
d_call: TRBD1
cdr3_aa: CASSQGDRDNNGYTF

j_call: TRBJ1-1
v_call: TRBV19
d_call: -
cdr3_aa: CASSMSRNTEAFF

j_call: TRBJ1-1
v_call: TRBV10-1
d_call: -
cdr3_aa: CASSESQIVNTEAFF

j_call: TRBJ2-3
v_call: TRBV13
d_call: -
cdr3_aa: CASSRSGTSTDTQYF

j_call: TRBJ1-2
v_call: TRBV10-1
d_call: -
cdr3_aa: CASSNSLNYGYTF

j_call: TRBJ1-2
v_call: TRBV5-4
d_call: -
cdr3_aa: CASSLAGSYGYTF

j_call: TRBJ1-1
v_call: TRBV6-6
d_call: -
cdr3_aa: CASSYENTEAFF

j_call: TRBJ2-2
v_call: TRBV13
d_call: -
cdr3_aa: CASSPAGIGNTGELFF

j_call: TRBJ2-5
v_call: TRBV7-9
d_call: -
cdr3_aa: CASSFSQETQYF

j_call: TRBJ1-2
v_call: TRBV5-1
d_call: TRBD1
cdr3_aa: CASDDRGYGYTF

j_call: TRBJ1-1
v_call: TRBV7-8
d_call: -
cdr3_aa: CASSNIPGRIAEAFF

j_call: TRBJ1-1
v_call: TRBV9
d_call: -
cdr3_aa: CASSAGTYNTEAFF

j_call: TRBJ1-1
v_call: TRBV7-2
d_call: -
cdr3_aa: CASSLGAGNTEAFF

j_call: TRBJ1-3
v_call: TRBV6-1
d_call: -
cdr3_aa: CASSEVGTGLGNTIYF

j_call: TRBJ1-2
v_call: TRBV5-1
d_call: TRBD1
cdr3_aa: CASSKLGTGTNYGYTF

j_call: TRBJ1-1
v_call: TRBV4-1
d_call: TRBD1
cdr3_aa: CASSQGRTGITEAFF

j_call: TRBJ2-1
v_call: TRBV13
d_call: TRBD2
cdr3_aa: CASSLIGLAANEQFF

j_call: TRBJ1-1
v_call: TRBV5-1
d_call: TRBD1
cdr3_aa: CASGNRGQNTEAFF

j_call: TRBJ2-7
v_call: TRBV4-1
d_call: -
cdr3_aa: CASSTRQSGEQYF

j_call: TRBJ2-1
v_call: TRBV18
d_call: TRBD2
cdr3_aa: CASSPRTSGVHNEQFF

j_call: TRBJ2-1
v_call: TRBV11-2
d_call: TRBD2
cdr3_aa: CASSLGYVSGAYNEQFF

j_call: TRBJ1-5
v_call: TRBV27
d_call: TRBD1
cdr3_aa: CASSLTGVNQPQHF

j_call: TRBJ2-5
v_call: TRBV4-1
d_call: -
cdr3_aa: CASSQAQGRETQYF

j_call: TRBJ2-7
v_call: TRBV29-1
d_call: TRBD2
cdr3_aa: CSVDPSGGASYEQYF

j_call: TRBJ1-2
v_call: TRBV11-2
d_call: -
cdr3_aa: CASSLNTDFLGYTF

j_call: TRBJ2-7
v_call: TRBV4-1
d_call: TRBD2
cdr3_aa: CASSQDRTSGGPSYEQYF

j_call: TRBJ2-7
v_call: TRBV6-6
d_call: -
cdr3_aa: CASSPDTAYEQYF

j_call: TRBJ1-6
v_call: TRBV7-6
d_call: -
cdr3_aa: CASSLRGRESYNSPLHF

j_call: TRBJ1-2
v_call: TRBV19
d_call: TRBD1
cdr3_aa: CASSDRQGGTGYTF

j_call: TRBJ1-1
v_call: TRBV7-8
d_call: -
cdr3_aa: CASSLARTNTEAFF

j_call: TRBJ1-6
v_call: TRBV19
d_call: -
cdr3_aa: CASSKGVNSPLHF

j_call: TRBJ2-7
v_call: TRBV5-6
d_call: -
cdr3_aa: CASSLGFSYEQYF

j_call: TRBJ1-5
v_call: TRBV12-3/TRBV12-4
d_call: -
cdr3_aa: CASSDRDPQPQHF

j_call: TRBJ2-2
v_call: TRBV9
d_call: TRBD1
cdr3_aa: CASSVAITSTGTGELFF

j_call: TRBJ1-2
v_call: TRBV6-1
d_call: -
cdr3_aa: CASSEGPKNYGYTF

j_call: TRBJ2-1
v_call: TRBV9
d_call: -
cdr3_aa: CASSVEGNSPSGEQFF

j_call: TRBJ1-2
v_call: TRBV7-3
d_call: TRBD1
cdr3_aa: CASSLTPGGNYGYTF

j_call: TRBJ2-7
v_call: TRBV12-3/TRBV12-4
d_call: -
cdr3_aa: CASSLRFYEQYF

j_call: TRBJ2-3
v_call: TRBV7-8
d_call: TRBD2
cdr3_aa: CASSLIAGGTDTQYF

j_call: TRBJ1-1
v_call: TRBV9
d_call: TRBD1
cdr3_aa: CASSASRTGGGTEAFF